These T cell receptor beta chains were read from a single sample in a study of shared clonotypes between healthy human individuals. Profiling relied on immunoSEQ multiplex PCR, and the TCRdb table lists in-frame clones only, not all of them. The sample lists about 2,200,000 clones, more than 85% occurring once. Sequenced sample: naive CD8+ T cells from PBMCs. The source of these receptors is a man between 18 and 35 years old in good health. Some clones in this sample may be carry-over from other donors' samples. The CDR3 runs from the conserved cysteine through the conserved F or W.

V gene | CDR3 protein
TRBV7-9 | CASSPMTSYNSPLHF
TRBV7-8 | CASSLGGISGTGELFF
TRBV27 | CASSLSTPVANEQYF
TRBV19 | CASSIDSLRGLNEQFF
TRBV10-3 | CAIAGDRGFNEQFF
TRBV10-3 | CAISEFGLAGVEGSYNEQFF
TRBV27 | CASSLREILNEQFF
TRBV5-6 | CASSLVGWGQFF
TRBV14 | CASSQDQALRGSNQPQHF
TRBV6-1 | CASSGTSSTNEKLFF
TRBV7-9 | CASSLAPRGAEAFF
TRBV7-2 | CASSPQGGGNGYTF
TRBV11-2 | CASSLEPGASYEQYF
TRBV6-5 | CASSPLRVGPGELFF
TRBV28 | CASSLWTGSDEQFF
TRBV2 | CASIGQLFYGYTF
TRBV30 | CAWTLAIRTDTQYF
TRBV7-8 | CASSYDSYMNTEAFF
TRBV2 | CASSGGLAGITDTQYF
TRBV6-1 | CASSEAALPGQSIYEQYF
TRBV4-2 | CASSQPATDTGELFF
TRBV11-2 | CASSPRPATGGEQYF
TRBV27 | CASSLDDGGWGEQFF
TRBV5-1 | CASSFSGSYTGELFF
TRBV27 | CASSFGGTPATYEQYF
TRBV5-1 | CASSQADSSYNEQFF
TRBV10-2 | CASTELYNQPQHF
TRBV5-4 | CASSPEGLAGGPGYNEQFF
TRBV7-3 | CASSYGHQETQYF
TRBV4-3 | CASSHGSQETQYF
TRBV11-1 | CASSFRHPRYEQYF
TRBV5-1 | CASSSPRSGSSYNEQFF
TRBV19 | CASSIIGTPSHF
TRBV30 | CACNDRDRSYEQYF
TRBV27 | CASSTIAGLTDTQYF